These 18 T cell receptor beta chains were sequenced from one sample in a study of OX40 agonist ivuxolimab in advanced cancers. Measured with immunoSEQ multiplex PCR; TCRdb has only the in-frame clones, and not every one. This repertoire shows roughly 13,000 clones, about 86% found once; its top ten account for roughly 7%. The starting material was CD4+ or CD8+ T cells sorted from blood, obtained in a trial of the OX40 agonist ivuxolimab. These receptors all stem from an adult with an advanced solid tumor such as melanoma, head and neck, liver or kidney cancer.

The chain carries TRBV9 and TRBJ1-3; a weak D match, TRBD1 (5 bases). This CDR3 is 16 amino acids long. CDR1 is SGDLS and CDR2 is YYNGEE in the germline V gene. V gave up 4 bases and J gave up 1 base, with 15 bases separating them. The CDR3 is CASSKGATNSGNTIYF. The CDR3 DNA reads as TGTGCCAGCAGCAAAGGGGCAACTAATTCTGGAAACACCATATATTTT.

The V call is TRBV6-5, the J call TRBJ2-7; no definite D call. This CDR3 has 14 residues. CDR1 is MNHEY and CDR2 is SVGAGI in the germline V gene. The V gene lost 5 bases and the J gene lost 0 bases, with 11 bases spanning the gap. CDR3 amino acids: CASSKNGFSYEQYF. The CDR3 bases are TGTGCCAGCAGTAAAAACGGGTTCTCCTACGAGCAGTACTTC.

The V and J genes are TRBV4-2 and TRBJ1-6; D gene ambiguous. CDR3 length: 15 residues. The germline V and J ends were trimmed by 0 bases and 2 bases, with 5 bases remaining between them. The germline V gene encodes CDR1 LGHNA and CDR2 YNFKEQ. The CDR3 coding sequence is TGTGCCAGCAGCCAAGATGGGACCTATAATTCACCCCTCCACTTT. Translation: CASSQDGTYNSPLHF.

The CDR3 loop is CASSLDTGPGETQYF. Written as DNA, the CDR3 is TGCGCCAGCAGCTTGGATACGGGTCCAGGGGAGACCCAGTACTTC. This chain connects TRBV5-1 to TRBJ2-5, with D perhaps matching TRBD1 (5 bases). CDR1 is SGHRS and CDR2 is YFSETQ in the germline V gene. V was trimmed by 0 bases and J by 5 bases, leaving 14 bases between them. This CDR3 spans 15 amino acids. Based on the CDR3 plus reference TRBV5-1 and TRBJ2-5, the full variable domain is KAGVTQTPRYLIKTRGQQVTLSCSPISGHRSVSWYQQTPGQGLQFLFEYFSETQRNKGNFPGRFSGRQFSNSRSEMNVSTLELGDSALYLCASSLDTGPGETQYFGPGTRLLVL.

The table lists this clone with a few counts. The chain employs TRBV10-1 and TRBJ1-1; D not resolved. The germline V gene encodes CDR1 WNHNN and CDR2 SYGVQD (reference sequence). CDR3 length equals 10 residues. The germline V and J ends were trimmed by 10 bases and 4 bases, with 7 bases remaining between them. The CDR3 is CAIPGTEAFF. In DNA form, the CDR3 reads TGCGCCATTCCGGGCACTGAAGCTTTCTTT.

This clone was observed a handful of times. The rearrangement links TRBV7-6 to TRBJ1-6, with TRBD1 matching over 8 bases. Looked up from germline, CDR1 is SGHVS and CDR2 is FNYEAQ. The CDR3 consists of 15 residues. Losses at the gene ends were 3 bases for V and 7 bases for J; bases not matched to a gene: 5. CDR3 loop: CASSFSTGGNSPLHF. DNA for the CDR3: TGTGCCAGCAGCTTTAGTACAGGGGGGAATTCACCCCTCCACTTT.

V and J are TRBV4-3 and TRBJ1-6; 8 bases align to TRBD1. This CDR3 is 16 amino acids long. The junction had 10 bases not matched to a gene; V was cut back by 4 bases and J by 8 bases. Germline V gene data show CDR1 as LGHNA and CDR2 as YSLEER. The CDR3 DNA sequence: TGCGCCAGCAGCCGGCTTGGACAGGGCCGTTATTCACCCCTCCACTTT. Translation: CASSRLGQGRYSPLHF.

The rearrangement links TRBV30 to TRBJ1-4; D possibly corresponds to TRBD1 (6 bases). Trimming stripped 5 bases from V and 0 bases from J, with 7 bases between. The CDR3 spans 13 residues. CDR1 is GTSNPN and CDR2 is SVGIG in the germline V gene (reference sequence). CDR3 loop: CAWGQSTNEKLFF. The CDR3 region has the DNA TGTGCCTGGGGACAGTCAACTAATGAAAAACTGTTTTTT.

The gene calls are TRBV29-1 and TRBJ2-5; the D gene is possibly TRBD1 (7 bases). Trimming removed 6 bases at V and 2 bases at J, with 13 bases between. The CDR3 sequence is 13 residues long. Germline V gene data show CDR1 as SQVTM and CDR2 as ANQGSEA. The CDR3 DNA reads TGCAGCGTCCTACAGGGGAGGCAAGAGACCCAGTACTTC. This codes for CSVLQGRQETQYF.

The V and J genes are TRBV12-5 and TRBJ2-3; D may match TRBD1 or TRBD2 (5 bases each). The V and J ends lost 6 bases and 1 base respectively, with 14 bases between them. CDR3 length equals 15 residues. The germline CDR1 and CDR2 sequences are LGHNT and FRNRAP. The CDR3 is CASGVEGLGTDTQYF. In DNA, the CDR3 is TGTGCTAGTGGGGTCGAGGGGCTCGGCACAGATACGCAGTATTTT.

This chain links TRBV7-9 with TRBJ1-2, with 9 bases that match TRBD1. The germline gives CDR1 SEHNR, CDR2 FQNEAQ (reference sequence). This CDR3 has 14 residues. V dropped 3 bases and J dropped 3; count of bases not matched to a gene: 2. Written as DNA, the CDR3 is TGTGCCAGCAGCTTCCGGGACAGGGACTATGGCTACACCTTC. Translating gives CASSFRDRDYGYTF.

The genes are TRBV6-6 and TRBJ2-2; a possible D gene is TRBD1 (5 bases). The CDR3 loop spans 15 amino acids. Germline CDR1 is MNHNY and CDR2 is SVGAGI (reference sequence). V lost 5 bases and J 5 bases, leaving 15 bases between the germline ends. The CDR3, as DNA: TGTGCCAGCAGTCTTACGACAGTAAAGACCGGGGAGCTGTTTTTT. The encoded protein is CASSLTTVKTGELFF.

The chain uses TRBV5-1 and TRBJ2-1, with 10 nucleotides matching TRBD2. There are 16 residues in the CDR3. Trimming removed 0 bases from V and 5 bases from J; junction bases left unmatched: 5. Per germline, CDR1 SGHRS and CDR2 YFSETQ. CDR3 residues: CASSLDSGLADNEQFF. CDR3 coding DNA: TGCGCCAGCAGCTTGGACTCAGGACTAGCGGACAATGAGCAGTTCTTC.

This chain uses TRBV5-4 with TRBJ1-2, with a weak D call TRBD1 (6 bases). Germline V gene data show CDR1 as SGHNT and CDR2 as YYREEE (reference sequence). The V and J ends lost 0 bases and 8 bases respectively, with 14 bases between them. This CDR3 is built from 14 residues. CDR3 residues: CASSLEGEPMGYTF. In nucleotides, the CDR3 is TGTGCCAGCAGCTTGGAGGGGGAGCCTATGGGCTACACCTTC.

V is TRBV9 and J is TRBJ2-2; D gene unclear. The V gene lost 7 bases and the J gene lost 2 bases, with 6 bases spanning the gap. Germline assignment: CDR1 SGDLS and CDR2 YYNGEE. This CDR3 has 12 residues. The CDR3 DNA follows: TGTGCCAGCTTGGGAAACACCGGGGAGCTGTTTTTT. It encodes CASLGNTGELFF.

This chain links TRBV5-1 with TRBJ1-1; D is possibly TRBD1 (6 bases). Per germline, CDR1 SGHRS and CDR2 YFSETQ. CDR3 length: 13 residues. Trimming took 4 bases from V and 8 from J, leaving 15 bases between them. The CDR3 DNA sequence: TGCGCCAGCAGCCCCGCCAGGGGTACGGAAGCTTTCTTT. It translates to CASSPARGTEAFF. The full variable domain, rest sourced from reference TRBV5-1 and TRBJ1-1, is KAGVTQTPRYLIKTRGQQVTLSCSPISGHRSVSWYQQTPGQGLQFLFEYFSETQRNKGNFPGRFSGRQFSNSRSEMNVSTLELGDSALYLCASSPARGTEAFFGQGTRLTVV.

The V and J genes are TRBV18 and TRBJ1-4; D possibly corresponds to TRBD1 (5 bases). The CDR3 covers 16 residues. The V end lost 3 bases, the J end lost 5 bases, and 16 bases lay between the germline ends. Germline V lookup: CDR1 KGHSH, CDR2 LQKENI. CDR3 sequence reads: CASSPGAGRVNEKLFF. CDR3 bases: TGTGCCAGCTCACCCGGGGCAGGGCGAGTAAATGAAAAACTGTTTTTT.

This sequence joins TRBV7-6 and TRBJ2-2; D remains unclear. CDR1 is SGHVS, CDR2 FNYEAQ, per germline. V shed 2 bases and J shed 4 bases, with 5 bases lying between them. The CDR3 has 13 residues. This chain's CDR3 is CASSLSLTGELFF. The CDR3 DNA sequence: TGTGCCAGCAGCTTATCTCTCACCGGGGAGCTGTTTTTT.